This record covers a single T cell receptor beta chain. Its antigen remains unidentified. The CDR3 consists of 12 residues. V was trimmed by 2 bases and J by 7 bases, leaving 6 bases between them. The V gene's germline CDR1 is KGHSH and CDR2 LQKENI. Documented time point: week 35, safety follow-up. Vaccination comprised doses that each held 300 ug of mutant IDH1 20-mer peptide, plus topical imiquimod. Patients had eight vaccinations, in weeks 1, 3, 5, 7, 11, 15, 19 and 23. These data come from a study of a mutant IDH1 vaccine in newly diagnosed glioma. Background on the study: Beginning 4-6 weeks after radiotherapy alone, or with temozolomide cycles, vaccination took place. Former treatment meant radiotherapy, temozolomide, or both; the majority had gotten both.

Points from the study as a whole: Changes in top peripheral clonotypes did not appear linked to pseudoprogression.

Data came from immunoSEQ multiplex PCR; TCRdb stores just in-frame clones and leaves some out. The sample yields 58,000 or so clones, 86% seen once. The sequence derives from a man aged 40-49 years with glioma. Sequencing used PBMCs, obtained from a glioma patient whose treatment included an IDH1 peptide vaccine. The chain has TRBV18 and TRBJ2-1; no definite D call. This chain's CDR3 is CASSPDRNEQFF. The CDR3 DNA reads TGTGCCAGCTCACCAGACCGGAATGAGCAGTTCTTC. Full variable domain (remainder filled in from reference TRBV18 and TRBJ2-1): NAGVMQNPRHLVRRRGQEARLRCSPMKGHSHVYWYRQLPEEGLKFMVYLQKENIIDESGMPKERFSAEFPKEGPSILRIQQVVRGDSAAYFCASSPDRNEQFFGPGTRLTVL.